These 8 T cell receptor beta chains were all obtained from the same sample, sequenced in a study of cytomegalovirus exposure and HLA in healthy donors (dated by TCRdb to about 2017). To prepare the library, the immunoSEQ multiplex PCR assay was applied. For the multiplex PCR, a mixture combining 60 forward primers for TCR Vbeta segments and 13 reverse primers for TCR Jbeta segments was used. Here the immuneACCESS table is served through TCRdb, limited to in-frame sequences with V and J called. Missing clones are a known gap in these copies; in checked studies unresolved V genes cover under half, and the rest lacks a known reason. Recorded for this sample are fewer than 150,000 clones; 80% of them occurred a single time. The ten biggest clones cover about 6.8% of the sample. Sample: PBMCs. The receptors come from a man between 40 and 49 years old in good health and CMV-seropositive.

This chain uses TRBV11-2 with TRBJ2-7; 11 positions match TRBD1. CDR3 size: 15 residues. Germline V gene data show CDR1 as SGHAT and CDR2 as FQNNGV. Unmatched junction bases numbered 5, after V lost 5 bases and J lost 2 bases. CDR3 nucleotide sequence: TGTGCCAGCAGCCGAGGACAGGGGGCCCCCTACGAGCAGTACTTC. Its protein is CASSRGQGAPYEQYF.

The rearrangement joins TRBV5-4 to TRBJ2-1; 8 nucleotides align to TRBD1. The J segment lost 4 bases and the V segment lost 4 bases, leaving 10 bases of the junction unmatched. Germline CDR1 is SGHNT and CDR2 is YYREEE (reference sequence). The CDR3 is 16 amino acids. The CDR3 region has the DNA TGTGCCAGCAGCATCGTCGGGACAGGAGATTACAATGAGCAGTTCTTC. As protein: CASSIVGTGDYNEQFF.

The V call is TRBV4-1, the J call TRBJ2-7, with 9 bases matching TRBD1. The CDR3 is 15 amino acids. V was pared by 5 bases and J by 1 base, with 6 bases of the junction left unmatched. Germline V gene data show CDR1 as MGHRA and CDR2 as YSYEKL. The CDR3 DNA is TGCGCCAGCAGCTCCGGGACAGGGACGTCCTACGAGCAGTACTTC. This codes for CASSSGTGTSYEQYF.

This chain uses TRBV19 with TRBJ1-1; 11 bases are a match to TRBD1. The germline V gene has CDR1 LNHDA and CDR2 SQIVND (reference sequence). The trim removed 3 bases at V and 3 bases at J, leaving 3 bases unmatched. CDR3 length equals 15 residues. The CDR3 DNA reads TGTGCCAGTAGTATGGGACAGGGGGTAGACACTGAAGCTTTCTTT. It is translated as CASSMGQGVDTEAFF. The entire variable domain, with the rest obtained from reference TRBV19 and TRBJ1-1, is as follows: DGGITQSPKYLFRKEGQNVTLSCEQNLNHDAMYWYRQDPGQGLRLIYYSQIVNDFQKGDIAEGYSVSREKKESFPLTVTSAQKNPTAFYLCASSMGQGVDTEAFFGQGTRLTVV.

This chain uses TRBV9 with TRBJ1-6; 7 bases match TRBD1. From germline, CDR1 is SGDLS and CDR2 YYNGEE. This CDR3 region has 15 residues. With V trimmed by 3 bases and J by 5 bases, 5 bases remained unmatched. CDR3 DNA: TGTGCCAGCAGCGCTCGGACAGGTGATAATTCACCCCTCCACTTT. Its translation: CASSARTGDNSPLHF.

The chain combines TRBV15 with TRBJ2-3, with D uncertain. The germline V gene has CDR1 LNHNV and CDR2 YYDKDF (reference sequence). This CDR3 has 14 residues. The V gene lost 3 bases and the J gene lost 6 bases, with 13 bases spanning the gap. The CDR3 sequence is CATSSQVFGDTQYF. The DNA of the CDR3 is TGTGCCACCAGCAGCCAGGTCTTTGGGGATACGCAGTATTTT. Based on the CDR3 plus reference TRBV15 and TRBJ2-3, the full variable domain is DAMVIQNPRYQVTQFGKPVTLSCSQTLNHNVMYWYQQKSSQAPKLLFHYYDKDFNNEADTPDNFQSRRPNTSFCFLDIRSPGLGDTAMYLCATSSQVFGDTQYFGPGTRLTVL.

The rearrangement joins TRBV5-5 to TRBJ2-7; 13 bases fit TRBD2. J was trimmed by 6 bases and V by 4 bases; bases with no gene match: 7. This CDR3 contains 15 residues. In germline, CDR1 is SGHKS, CDR2 YYEKEE (reference sequence). The CDR3 nucleotides read TGTGCCAGCAGCCTTGGACTAGCGGGGGCTTTCGAGCAGTACTTC. This gives the protein CASSLGLAGAFEQYF.

V gene TRBV7-2 combines with J gene TRBJ2-7, with a possible D match to TRBD2 (5 bases). The V end lost 5 bases, the J end lost 0 bases, and 17 bases lay between the germline ends. Germline V gives CDR1 SGHTA, CDR2 FQGNSA. The CDR3 contains 16 residues. The DNA for the CDR3 is TGTGCCAGCAGCCTTCACAAACCTACTAGCTCCTACGAGCAGTACTTC. Its translation is CASSLHKPTSSYEQYF.